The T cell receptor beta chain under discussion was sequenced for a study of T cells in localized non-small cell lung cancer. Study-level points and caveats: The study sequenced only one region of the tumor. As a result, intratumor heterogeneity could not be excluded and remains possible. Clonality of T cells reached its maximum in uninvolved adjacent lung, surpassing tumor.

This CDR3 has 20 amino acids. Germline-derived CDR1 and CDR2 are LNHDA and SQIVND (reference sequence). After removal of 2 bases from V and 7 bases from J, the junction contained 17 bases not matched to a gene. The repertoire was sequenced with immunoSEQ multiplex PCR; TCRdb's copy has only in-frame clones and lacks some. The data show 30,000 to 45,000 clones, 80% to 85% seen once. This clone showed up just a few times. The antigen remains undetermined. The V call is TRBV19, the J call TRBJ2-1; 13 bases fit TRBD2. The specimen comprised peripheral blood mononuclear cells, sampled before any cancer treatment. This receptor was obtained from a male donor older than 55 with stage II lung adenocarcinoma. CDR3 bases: TGTGCCAGTAGTATAAGGGTTGGACTAGCGGGAGACATCTTGGGGAATGAGCAGTTCTTC. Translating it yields CASSIRVGLAGDILGNEQFF.